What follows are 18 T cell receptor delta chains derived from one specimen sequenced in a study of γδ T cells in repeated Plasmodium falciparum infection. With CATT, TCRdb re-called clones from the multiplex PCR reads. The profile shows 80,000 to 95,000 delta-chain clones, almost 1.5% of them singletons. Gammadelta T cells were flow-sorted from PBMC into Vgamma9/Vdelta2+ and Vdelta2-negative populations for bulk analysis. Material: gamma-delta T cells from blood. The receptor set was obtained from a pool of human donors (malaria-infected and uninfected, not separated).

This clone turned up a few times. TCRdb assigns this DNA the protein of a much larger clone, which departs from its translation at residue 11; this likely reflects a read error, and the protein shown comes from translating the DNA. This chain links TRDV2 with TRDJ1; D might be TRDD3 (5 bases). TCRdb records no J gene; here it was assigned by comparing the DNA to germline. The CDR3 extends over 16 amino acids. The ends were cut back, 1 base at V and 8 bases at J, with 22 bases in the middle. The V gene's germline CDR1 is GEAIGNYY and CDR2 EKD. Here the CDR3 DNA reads TGTGCCTGTGACACTTACTTAGGACTGGATGCGGGGAAACTCATCTTT. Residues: CACDTYLGLDAGKLIF.

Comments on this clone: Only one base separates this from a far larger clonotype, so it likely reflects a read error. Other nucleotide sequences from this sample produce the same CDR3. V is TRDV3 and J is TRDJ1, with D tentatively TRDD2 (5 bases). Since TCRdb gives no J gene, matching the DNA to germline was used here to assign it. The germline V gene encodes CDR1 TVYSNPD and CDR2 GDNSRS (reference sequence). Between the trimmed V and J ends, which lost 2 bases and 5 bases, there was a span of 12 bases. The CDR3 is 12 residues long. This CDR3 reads CAFEPYGDKLIF. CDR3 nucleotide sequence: TGTGCCTTTGAACCCTACGGTGATAAACTCATCTTT.

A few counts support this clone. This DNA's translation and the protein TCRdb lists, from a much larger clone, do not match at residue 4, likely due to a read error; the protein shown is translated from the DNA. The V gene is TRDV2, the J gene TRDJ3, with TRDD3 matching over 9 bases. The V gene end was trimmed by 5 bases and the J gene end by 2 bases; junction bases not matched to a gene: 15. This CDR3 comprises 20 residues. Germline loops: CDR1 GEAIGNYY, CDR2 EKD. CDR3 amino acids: CACGTDTGGPDPWDTRQMFF. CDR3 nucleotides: TGTGCCTGTGGCACGGATACTGGGGGACCCGACCCCTGGGACACCCGACAGATGTTTTTC.

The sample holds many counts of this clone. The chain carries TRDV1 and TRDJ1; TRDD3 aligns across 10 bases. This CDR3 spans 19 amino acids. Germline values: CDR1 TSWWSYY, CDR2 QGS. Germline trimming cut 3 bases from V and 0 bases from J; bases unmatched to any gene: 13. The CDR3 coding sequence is TGTGCTCTTGGGGACCTAGGCAGGGGTACTGGGGGATACACCGATAAACTCATCTTT. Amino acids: CALGDLGRGTGGYTDKLIF.

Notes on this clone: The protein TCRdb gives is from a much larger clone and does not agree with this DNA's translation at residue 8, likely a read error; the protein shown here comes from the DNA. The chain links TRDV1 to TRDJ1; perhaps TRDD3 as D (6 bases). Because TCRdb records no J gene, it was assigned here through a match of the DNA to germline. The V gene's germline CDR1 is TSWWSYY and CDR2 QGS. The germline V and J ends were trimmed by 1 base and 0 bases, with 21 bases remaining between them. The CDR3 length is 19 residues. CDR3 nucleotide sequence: TGTGCTCTTGGGGAACCCTCCAGGGGATCCCCTCCACACACCGATAAACTCATCTTT. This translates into CALGEPSRGSPPHTDKLIF.

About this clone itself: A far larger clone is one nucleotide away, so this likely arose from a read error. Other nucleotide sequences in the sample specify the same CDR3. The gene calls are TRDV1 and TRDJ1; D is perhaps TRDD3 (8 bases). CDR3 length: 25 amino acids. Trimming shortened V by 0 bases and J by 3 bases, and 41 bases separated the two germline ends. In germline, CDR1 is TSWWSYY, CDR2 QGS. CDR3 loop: CALGELWAFLRSTGGKQGEADKLIF. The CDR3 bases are TGTGCTCTTGGGGAACTATGGGCGTTCCTACGTTCCACTGGGGGTAAACAGGGGGAGGCCGATAAACTCATCTTT.

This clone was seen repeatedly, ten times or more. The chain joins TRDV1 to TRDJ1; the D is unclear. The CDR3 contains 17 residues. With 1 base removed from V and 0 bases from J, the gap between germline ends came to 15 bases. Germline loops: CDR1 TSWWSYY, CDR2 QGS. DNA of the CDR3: TGTGCTCTTGGGGAACCGTATATTCCCGGATACACCGATAAACTCATCTTT. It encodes CALGEPYIPGYTDKLIF.

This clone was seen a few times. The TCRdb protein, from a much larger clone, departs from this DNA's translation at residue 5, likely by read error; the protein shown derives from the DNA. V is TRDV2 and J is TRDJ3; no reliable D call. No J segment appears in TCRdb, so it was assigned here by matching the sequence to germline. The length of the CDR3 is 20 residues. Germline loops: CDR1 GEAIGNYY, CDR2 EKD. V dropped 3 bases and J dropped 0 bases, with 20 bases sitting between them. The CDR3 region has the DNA TGTGCCTGTGACGCCGGAGTCAATCCTCCCAACTCCTGGGACACCCGACAGATGTTTTTC. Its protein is CACDAGVNPPNSWDTRQMFF.

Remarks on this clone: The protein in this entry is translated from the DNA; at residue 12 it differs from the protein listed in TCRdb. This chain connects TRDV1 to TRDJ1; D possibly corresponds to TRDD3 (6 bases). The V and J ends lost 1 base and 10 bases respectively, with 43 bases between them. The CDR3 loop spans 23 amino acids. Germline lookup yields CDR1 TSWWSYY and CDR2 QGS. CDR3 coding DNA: TGTGCTCTTGGGGAACAGTATTGGGGAAACTACTGCTACAGTACTGGGTCCTTTTCGGGACTCATCTTT. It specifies CALGEQYWGNYCYSTGSFSGLIF.

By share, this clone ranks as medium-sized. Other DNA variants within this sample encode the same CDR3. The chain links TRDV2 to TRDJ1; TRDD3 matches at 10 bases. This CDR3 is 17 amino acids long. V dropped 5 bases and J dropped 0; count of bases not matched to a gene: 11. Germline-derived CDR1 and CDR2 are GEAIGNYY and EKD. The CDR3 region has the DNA TGTGCCTGTGCTTCCCTTACTGGGGGATCTTACACCGATAAACTCATCTTT. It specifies CACASLTGGSYTDKLIF.

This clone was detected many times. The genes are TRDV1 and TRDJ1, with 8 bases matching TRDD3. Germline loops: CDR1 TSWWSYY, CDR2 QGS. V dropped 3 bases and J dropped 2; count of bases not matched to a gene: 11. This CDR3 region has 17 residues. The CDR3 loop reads CALGDPVLGVPTDKLIF. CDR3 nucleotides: TGTGCTCTTGGGGACCCGGTACTGGGGGTCCCGACCGATAAACTCATCTTT.

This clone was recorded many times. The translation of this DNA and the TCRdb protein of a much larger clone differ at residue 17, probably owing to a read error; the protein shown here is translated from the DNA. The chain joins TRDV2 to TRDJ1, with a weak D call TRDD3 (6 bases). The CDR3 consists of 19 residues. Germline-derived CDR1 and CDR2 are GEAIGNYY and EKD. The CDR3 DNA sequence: TGTGCCTGTGGCAAGATCGCTTTTGGGGGGCCCAAGTACACCGATAAACCCATCTTT. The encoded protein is CACGKIAFGGPKYTDKPIF.

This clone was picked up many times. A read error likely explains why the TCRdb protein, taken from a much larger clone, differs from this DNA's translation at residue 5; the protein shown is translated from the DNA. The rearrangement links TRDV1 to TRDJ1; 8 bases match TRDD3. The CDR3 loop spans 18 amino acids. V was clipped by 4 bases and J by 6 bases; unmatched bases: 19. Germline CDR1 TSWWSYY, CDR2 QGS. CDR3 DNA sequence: TGTGCTCTTGGGGGCAGGGACGGAAGGGGGATAATCGGGTATAAACTCATCTTT. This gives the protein CALGGRDGRGIIGYKLIF.

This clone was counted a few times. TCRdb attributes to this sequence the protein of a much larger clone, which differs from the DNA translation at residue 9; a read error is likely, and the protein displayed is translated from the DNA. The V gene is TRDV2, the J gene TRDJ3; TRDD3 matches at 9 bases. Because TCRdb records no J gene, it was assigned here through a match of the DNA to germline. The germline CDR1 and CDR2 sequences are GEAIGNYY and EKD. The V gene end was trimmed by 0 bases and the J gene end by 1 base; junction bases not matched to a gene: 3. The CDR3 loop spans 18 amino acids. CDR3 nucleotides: TGTGCCTGTGACACCGGGGGATACTTGTCCTGGGACACCCGACAGATGTTTTTC. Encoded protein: CACDTGGYLSWDTRQMFF.

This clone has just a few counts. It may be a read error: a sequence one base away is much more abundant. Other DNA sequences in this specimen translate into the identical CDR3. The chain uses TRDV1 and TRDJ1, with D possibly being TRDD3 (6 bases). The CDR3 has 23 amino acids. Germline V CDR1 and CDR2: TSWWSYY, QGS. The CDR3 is CALGELRAVKVYWTIHRADKLIF. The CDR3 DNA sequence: TGTGCTCTGGGGGAACTAAGGGCCGTAAAAGTCTACTGGACCATACACCGTGCCGATAAACTCATCTTT.

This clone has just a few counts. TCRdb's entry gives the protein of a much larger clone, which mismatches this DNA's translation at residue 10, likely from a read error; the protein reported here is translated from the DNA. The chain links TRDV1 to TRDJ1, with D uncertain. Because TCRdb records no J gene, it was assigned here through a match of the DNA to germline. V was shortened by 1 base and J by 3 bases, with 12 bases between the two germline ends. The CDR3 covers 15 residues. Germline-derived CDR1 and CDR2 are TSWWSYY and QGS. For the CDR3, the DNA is TGTGCTCTTGGGGAACCCGGAGGAGACGCCGATAAACTCATCTTT. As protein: CALGEPGGDADKLIF.

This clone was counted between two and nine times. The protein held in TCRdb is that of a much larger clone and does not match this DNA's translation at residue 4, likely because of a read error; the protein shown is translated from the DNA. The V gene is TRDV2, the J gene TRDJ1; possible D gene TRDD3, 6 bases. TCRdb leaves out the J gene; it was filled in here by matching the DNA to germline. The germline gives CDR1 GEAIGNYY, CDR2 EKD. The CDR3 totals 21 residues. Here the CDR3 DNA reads TGTGCCTGTGGCACCGGAATCTACGCGCTGGGGACTCAGAGGTACACCGATAAACTCATCTTT. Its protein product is CACGTGIYALGTQRYTDKLIF.

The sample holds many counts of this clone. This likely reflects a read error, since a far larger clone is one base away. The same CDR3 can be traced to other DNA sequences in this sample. CDR3: CAFWPRFLRWWGTDKLIF. The CDR3 region has the DNA TGTGCCTTTTGGCCACGTTTCCTGCGATGGTGGGGAACCGATAAACTCATCTTT. The chain carries TRDV3 and TRDJ1, with D perhaps given as TRDD2 or TRDD3 (5 bases each). V was shortened by 2 bases and J by 2 bases, with 27 bases between the two germline ends. Germline lookup yields CDR1 TVYSNPD and CDR2 GDNSRS (reference sequence). This CDR3 contains 18 residues.